This is a list of T cell receptor beta chains from one sample in a study of blood T cell repertoires in COVID-19. Sequencing used immunoSEQ multiplex PCR; TCRdb keeps in-frame clones, though not all of them. The repertoire holds roughly 180,000 clones, roughly 88% seen once, with about 6.9% in the top ten. Source material: peripheral blood. Every receptor here comes from a man of 80 years or more with COVID-19, enrolled during active disease. Both conserved end residues are part of each CDR3. D genes are given only for firm matches. Not every row has a clone size; where given, it reads once, few, many or a size class.

CDR3aa: CASTPKGAPLREQYF
CDR3nt: TGTGCCAGTACCCCCAAGGGGGCGCCCCTCCGGGAGCAGTACTTC
d_gene: TRBD1
abundance: NA
v_gene: TRBV19
len: 15
j_gene: TRBJ2-7

CDR3aa: CASSTGQNYGYTF
CDR3nt: TGTGCCAGCAGCACGGGACAGAATTATGGCTACACCTTC
d_gene: TRBD1
abundance: NA
v_gene: TRBV27
len: 13
j_gene: TRBJ1-2

CDR3aa: CASSFTGTGFRNEQFF
CDR3nt: TGCGCCAGCAGCTTCACCGGGACAGGGTTCCGCAATGAGCAGTTCTTC
d_gene: TRBD1
abundance: NA
v_gene: TRBV5-1
len: 16
j_gene: TRBJ2-1

CDR3aa: CASSFEVTGTGELFF
CDR3nt: TGTGCCAGCAGCTTTGAGGTGACAGGGACCGGGGAGCTGTTTTTT
d_gene: TRBD1
abundance: NA
v_gene: TRBV7-9
len: 15
j_gene: TRBJ2-2

CDR3aa: CASRGTENSNQPQHF
CDR3nt: TGTGCCAGCAGGGGGACAGAGAATAGCAATCAGCCCCAGCATTTT
d_gene: TRBD1
abundance: NA
v_gene: TRBV27
len: 15
j_gene: TRBJ1-5

CDR3aa: CASSLDAGAQETQYF
CDR3nt: TGTGCCAGCAGCTTGGATGCGGGGGCCCAAGAGACCCAGTACTTC
d_gene: NA
abundance: NA
v_gene: TRBV5-5
len: 15
j_gene: TRBJ2-5

CDR3aa: CAISESQNYGYTF
CDR3nt: TGTGCCATCAGTGAGTCCCAAAACTATGGCTACACCTTC
d_gene: NA
abundance: NA
v_gene: TRBV10-3
len: 13
j_gene: TRBJ1-2

CDR3aa: CASSLGQATEAFF
CDR3nt: TGTGCCAGCAGCTTAGGACAGGCCACTGAAGCTTTCTTT
d_gene: TRBD1
abundance: few
v_gene: TRBV5-5
len: 13
j_gene: TRBJ1-1

CDR3aa: CASSLGRDNEQFF
CDR3nt: TGTGCCAGCAGCTTAGGCCGCGACAATGAGCAGTTCTTC
d_gene: NA
abundance: NA
v_gene: TRBV11-2
len: 13
j_gene: TRBJ2-1

CDR3aa: CAISDSGLALSYEQYF
CDR3nt: TGTGCCATCAGTGATTCGGGACTAGCCTTGTCCTACGAGCAGTACTTC
d_gene: TRBD2
abundance: once
v_gene: TRBV10-3
len: 16
j_gene: TRBJ2-7

CDR3aa: CASSRSGAENTEAFF
CDR3nt: TGCGCCAGCAGCCGCAGCGGGGCGGAGAACACTGAAGCTTTCTTT
d_gene: NA
abundance: NA
v_gene: TRBV5-1
len: 15
j_gene: TRBJ1-1

CDR3aa: CASLNEATGELFF
CDR3nt: TGTGCCAGCCTTAATGAGGCGACCGGGGAGCTGTTTTTT
d_gene: NA
abundance: NA
v_gene: TRBV7-3
len: 13
j_gene: TRBJ2-2

CDR3aa: CASRGRGSDTEAFF
CDR3nt: TGTGCCAGCAGGGGGCGGGGTTCGGACACTGAAGCTTTCTTT
d_gene: TRBD1
abundance: few
v_gene: TRBV19
len: 14
j_gene: TRBJ1-1

CDR3aa: CASRGARGFRSPLHF
CDR3nt: TGTGCCAGCAGGGGCGCGAGAGGGTTTCGGTCACCCCTCCACTTT
d_gene: NA
abundance: once
v_gene: TRBV2
len: 15
j_gene: TRBJ1-6

CDR3aa: CASQENTEAFF
CDR3nt: TGTGCCAGCCAGGAAAACACTGAAGCTTTCTTT
d_gene: NA
abundance: NA
v_gene: TRBV12-3/TRBV12-4
len: 11
j_gene: TRBJ1-1

CDR3aa: CASSQTTGGFNSPLHF
CDR3nt: TGTGCCAGCAGCCAGACGACAGGGGGGTTTAATTCACCCCTCCACTTT
d_gene: TRBD1
abundance: NA
v_gene: TRBV7-9
len: 16
j_gene: TRBJ1-6

CDR3aa: CASSPRTETNSNQPQHF
CDR3nt: TGTGCCAGCTCACCACGGACAGAAACCAATAGCAATCAGCCCCAGCATTTT
d_gene: NA
abundance: NA
v_gene: TRBV18
len: 17
j_gene: TRBJ1-5

CDR3aa: CASSIDGPSIGGANVLTF
CDR3nt: TGTGCCAGTAGTATAGATGGGCCGTCAATTGGTGGGGCCAACGTCCTGACTTTC
d_gene: NA
abundance: NA
v_gene: TRBV19
len: 18
j_gene: TRBJ2-6

CDR3aa: CASSKGYRRSGNTIYF
CDR3nt: TGTGCCAGCAGCAAAGGGTACAGGAGATCTGGAAACACCATATATTTT
d_gene: NA
abundance: NA
v_gene: TRBV21-1
len: 16
j_gene: TRBJ1-3

CDR3aa: CASSLTHGGYEGYTF
CDR3nt: TGTGCCAGCAGCTTAACGCATGGCGGCTATGAAGGCTACACCTTC
d_gene: NA
abundance: NA
v_gene: TRBV7-3
len: 15
j_gene: TRBJ1-2

CDR3aa: CASSQGVQGGGYGYTF
CDR3nt: TGCGCCAGCAGCCAAGGCGTTCAAGGGGGCGGCTATGGCTACACCTTC
d_gene: TRBD1
abundance: NA
v_gene: TRBV4-3
len: 16
j_gene: TRBJ1-2

CDR3aa: CASSEERGGFTGELFF
CDR3nt: TGTGCCAGCAGTGAAGAGCGGGGGGGATTCACCGGGGAGCTGTTTTTT
d_gene: TRBD2
abundance: NA
v_gene: TRBV2
len: 16
j_gene: TRBJ2-2

CDR3aa: CASSTRDRGVGGYTF
CDR3nt: TGTGCCAGCAGTACCCGGGACAGGGGTGTAGGAGGCTACACCTTC
d_gene: TRBD1
abundance: NA
v_gene: TRBV27
len: 15
j_gene: TRBJ1-2

CDR3aa: CASSPGTRGLPYTGANVLTF
CDR3nt: TGTGCCAGCAGCCCGGGGACAAGGGGGCTACCTTATACTGGGGCCAACGTCCTGACTTTC
d_gene: TRBD1
abundance: NA
v_gene: TRBV5-4
len: 20
j_gene: TRBJ2-6

CDR3aa: CASSPRGTSSSYNEQFF
CDR3nt: TGTGCCAGTAGTCCCCGGGGGACTAGCAGCTCCTACAATGAGCAGTTCTTC
d_gene: TRBD2
abundance: once
v_gene: TRBV19
len: 17
j_gene: TRBJ2-1

CDR3aa: CASSQDWTSGVRETQYF
CDR3nt: TGCGCCAGCAGCCAAGATTGGACTAGCGGGGTCAGAGAGACCCAGTACTTC
d_gene: TRBD2
abundance: NA
v_gene: TRBV4-3
len: 17
j_gene: TRBJ2-5

CDR3aa: CSAPSLDGYTF
CDR3nt: TGCAGTGCTCCTTCTCTAGATGGCTACACCTTC
d_gene: NA
abundance: NA
v_gene: TRBV20-1
len: 11
j_gene: TRBJ1-2

CDR3aa: CASSLDNQETQYF
CDR3nt: TGTGCCAGCAGCTTAGACAACCAAGAGACCCAGTACTTC
d_gene: NA
abundance: once
v_gene: TRBV7-3
len: 13
j_gene: TRBJ2-5

CDR3aa: CASSPAAGLDTDTQYF
CDR3nt: TGTGCCAGCAGCCCGGCAGCGGGGTTAGACACAGATACGCAGTATTTT
d_gene: TRBD2
abundance: once
v_gene: TRBV5-5
len: 16
j_gene: TRBJ2-3

CDR3aa: CASSPVRGDQETQYF
CDR3nt: TGTGCCAGCTCACCAGTGCGGGGGGACCAAGAGACCCAGTACTTC
d_gene: TRBD2
abundance: NA
v_gene: TRBV18
len: 15
j_gene: TRBJ2-5

CDR3aa: CASSSRTVGSPLHF
CDR3nt: TGTGCCAGCAGCTCTCGGACAGTTGGTTCACCCCTCCACTTT
d_gene: NA
abundance: few
v_gene: TRBV7-3
len: 14
j_gene: TRBJ1-6

CDR3aa: CASSLPLAGDVYEQYF
CDR3nt: TGCGCCAGCAGCTTGCCCCTAGCGGGGGATGTATACGAGCAGTACTTC
d_gene: TRBD2
abundance: NA
v_gene: TRBV5-1
len: 16
j_gene: TRBJ2-7

CDR3aa: CASSNLIWAPQVHTIYF
CDR3nt: TGTGCCAGCAGCAATCTAATCTGGGCCCCTCAGGTGCACACCATATATTTT
d_gene: NA
abundance: NA
v_gene: TRBV21-1
len: 17
j_gene: TRBJ1-3

CDR3aa: CASSLDTGGRGYTF
CDR3nt: TGCGCCAGCAGCTTGGATACAGGGGGCCGTGGCTACACCTTC
d_gene: TRBD1
abundance: NA
v_gene: TRBV5-1
len: 14
j_gene: TRBJ1-2

CDR3aa: CASSFSGDLNQPQHF
CDR3nt: TGTGCCAGCAGCTTCTCCGGGGATTTGAATCAGCCCCAGCATTTT
d_gene: NA
abundance: NA
v_gene: TRBV5-5
len: 15
j_gene: TRBJ1-5

CDR3aa: CASSLDAGSWYGYTF
CDR3nt: TGTGCCAGCAGCTTAGACGCGGGCTCCTGGTATGGCTACACCTTC
d_gene: NA
abundance: NA
v_gene: TRBV7-8
len: 15
j_gene: TRBJ1-2

CDR3aa: CASSIDRAGVGPQHF
CDR3nt: TGTGCCAGTAGTATAGATAGGGCCGGGGTTGGGCCCCAGCATTTT
d_gene: NA
abundance: NA
v_gene: TRBV19
len: 15
j_gene: TRBJ1-5

CDR3aa: CASSTGTGKSNQPQHF
CDR3nt: TGTGCCAGTAGTACAGGGACAGGAAAAAGCAATCAGCCCCAGCATTTT
d_gene: TRBD1
abundance: NA
v_gene: TRBV19
len: 16
j_gene: TRBJ1-5

CDR3aa: CASTVGGSPGGTQYF
CDR3nt: TGTGCCAGCACCGTGGGGGGGTCCCCCGGGGGGACCCAGTACTTC
d_gene: TRBD2
abundance: NA
v_gene: TRBV5-6
len: 15
j_gene: TRBJ2-5

CDR3aa: CASSQGWTGAGEPQHF
CDR3nt: TGTGCCAGCAGCCAAGGGTGGACAGGGGCCGGGGAGCCCCAGCATTTT
d_gene: TRBD1
abundance: once
v_gene: TRBV3-1/TRBV3-2
len: 16
j_gene: TRBJ1-5